This T cell receptor (beta chain) emerged from a study of blood T cell repertoires in COVID-19. Clones were read by immunoSEQ multiplex PCR, and TCRdb kept only the in-frame ones, dropping some. The table shows about 180,000 clones, with roughly 78% occurring only once. This TCR came from a man between 65 and 85 years old with active or convalescent COVID-19. The sample was peripheral blood.

This CDR3 reads CASIGGSSYNEQFF. The CDR3 DNA sequence: TGTGCCAGTATCGGGGGGAGCTCCTACAATGAGCAGTTCTTC. This chain uses TRBV7-8 with TRBJ2-1, with 7 positions matching TRBD2. CDR3 length: 14 residues. The germline CDR1 and CDR2 sequences are SGHVS and FQNEAQ. Germline trimming cut 9 bases from V and 0 bases from J; bases unmatched to any gene: 5.